The 14 T cell receptor beta chains presented below share a single source sample, sequenced in a study of blood T cell repertoires in COVID-19 (dated by TCRdb to 2019 to 2021). Libraries came from the immunoSEQ multiplex PCR assay. Entries here come from immuneACCESS through TCRdb and include only in-frame sequences with V and J called. Some clones fail to appear in such tables; in the studies checked, an unresolved V gene covers under half of the shortfall, and the cause of the remainder is unknown. Recorded for this sample are about 430,000 clones; 80% to 90% of them occurred a single time. The ten largest make up roughly 0.87% of the sample. Sequencing was carried out using peripheral blood. The receptors were gathered from a man younger than 35 with COVID-19, enrolled during active disease.

This chain uses TRBV15 with TRBJ1-6; D might be TRBD1 (5 bases). The germline CDR1 and CDR2 sequences are LNHNV and YYDKDF (reference sequence). The CDR3 totals 16 residues. Trimming cost V 4 bases and J 7 bases, with 17 bases left between them. The CDR3 region has the DNA TGTGCCACCAGCAAGGGCAGGGTAAAAGAGAATTCACCCCTCCACTTT. This encodes CATSKGRVKENSPLHF.

This clone showed up just a few times. The V call is TRBV5-1, the J call TRBJ2-2; D may be TRBD1 (6 bases). CDR1 and CDR2 (germline): SGHRS, YFSETQ. V was pared by 0 bases and J by 2 bases, with 14 bases between. CDR3 size: 17 residues. The CDR3 spells CASSLGHRDINTGELFF. In DNA, the CDR3 is TGCGCCAGCAGCTTGGGGCATCGGGACATCAACACCGGGGAGCTGTTTTTT.

The chain joins TRBV7-9 to TRBJ2-7; D call uncertain. Per the germline V gene, CDR1 is SEHNR and CDR2 is FQNEAQ (reference sequence). V dropped 4 bases and J dropped 2 bases, with 15 bases sitting between them. The CDR3 totals 15 residues. Here the CDR3 reads CASSSFQTETYEQYF. Here the CDR3 DNA reads TGTGCCAGCAGCTCCTTCCAAACGGAGACCTACGAGCAGTACTTC.

The rearrangement links TRBV2 to TRBJ1-1; D gene unclear. The germline V and J ends were trimmed by 5 bases and 0 bases, with 13 bases remaining between them. CDR1 is SNHLY and CDR2 is FYNNEI in the germline V gene. CDR3 length equals 15 residues. The CDR3 spells CASSKDSSLNTEAFF. CDR3 coding DNA: TGTGCCAGCAGTAAAGACTCCTCATTGAACACTGAAGCTTTCTTT.

The chain links TRBV6-4 to TRBJ2-1, with TRBD2 matching 10 bases. The CDR3 contains 14 residues. Per the germline V gene, CDR1 is MRHNA and CDR2 is SNTAGT. After removal of 3 bases from V and 11 bases from J, the junction contained 7 bases not matched to a gene. CDR3 DNA sequence: TGTGCCAGCAGTGAAGGGCTAGCGGGAGACCAGCAGTTCTTC. Translation gives CASSEGLAGDQQFF.

The genes are TRBV6-5 and TRBJ1-1; D is uncertain. Trimming removed 6 bases at V and 0 bases at J, with 11 bases between. The CDR3 is made up of 14 amino acids. Germline V gives CDR1 MNHEY, CDR2 SVGAGI. CDR3 loop: CASRAGSMNTEAFF. CDR3 in DNA: TGTGCCAGCAGGGCAGGCTCCATGAACACTGAAGCTTTCTTT.

This clone is a singleton in its sample. The chain joins TRBV19 to TRBJ2-1, with TRBD2 matching 7 bases. The CDR3 is 16 residues long. From germline, CDR1 is LNHDA and CDR2 SQIVND (reference sequence). The J segment lost 2 bases and the V segment lost 6 bases, leaving 10 bases of the junction unmatched. The chain's CDR3 is CASSGVGEGTYNEQFF. In DNA, the CDR3 is TGTGCCAGTAGCGGGGTCGGGGAGGGTACCTACAATGAGCAGTTCTTC.

The J gene is TRBJ2-7, the V gene TRBV13; D is undetermined. Germline-derived CDR1 and CDR2 are PRHDT and FYEKMQ (reference sequence). The CDR3 contains 13 residues. Trimming removed 4 bases at V and 6 bases at J, with 13 bases between. The CDR3 loop is CASSSSSGGEQYF. The CDR3 nucleotides read TGTGCCAGCAGCTCATCCTCGGGTGGCGAGCAGTACTTC.

This chain connects TRBV24-1 to TRBJ2-1; 13 nucleotides agree with TRBD2. V gave up 4 bases and J gave up 5 bases; unmatched junction bases: 7. Germline V gives CDR1 KGHDR, CDR2 SFDVKD. The CDR3 sequence is 17 residues long. CDR3 residues: CATSDSGTSGTNNEQFF. The CDR3 DNA is TGTGCCACCAGTGACAGCGGGACTAGCGGGACCAACAATGAGCAGTTCTTC.

The chain uses TRBV5-4 and TRBJ2-1; TRBD2 aligns across 12 bases. CDR3 length: 19 amino acids. J gave up 0 bases and V 0 bases, and 7 bases lay outside the gene matches. Germline-derived CDR1 and CDR2 are SGHNT and YYREEE (reference sequence). The CDR3 here is CASSLATGLAGSSYNEQFF. The CDR3 DNA sequence: TGTGCCAGCAGCTTGGCCACAGGACTAGCGGGGAGCTCCTACAATGAGCAGTTCTTC.

This clone was found once. The rearrangement uses TRBV19 and TRBJ1-1, with D perhaps matching TRBD1 (6 bases). The V end was cut by 9 bases, the J end by 3 bases, with 17 bases between. This CDR3 spans 14 amino acids. From germline, CDR1 is LNHDA and CDR2 SQIVND (reference sequence). CDR3 protein: CASTKGGGYTEAFF. CDR3 DNA: TGTGCCAGCACCAAAGGGGGGGGGTACACTGAAGCTTTCTTT.

The rearrangement uses TRBV5-4 and TRBJ1-2; possible D gene TRBD1, 5 bases. The CDR3 loop spans 15 amino acids. V was clipped by 6 bases and J by 0 bases, with 15 bases between them. Per germline, CDR1 SGHNT and CDR2 YYREEE (reference sequence). CDR3 sequence: CASTPGVRPNYGYTF. DNA of the CDR3: TGTGCCAGCACGCCGGGGGTTCGACCTAACTATGGCTACACCTTC. Full variable domain (remainder filled in from reference TRBV5-4 and TRBJ1-2): ETGVTQSPTHLIKTRGQQVTLRCSSQSGHNTVSWYQQALGQGPQFIFQYYREEENGRGNFPPRFSGLQFPNYSSELNVNALELDDSALYLCASTPGVRPNYGYTFGSGTRLTVV.

This clone was observed a handful of times. V is TRBV18 and J is TRBJ2-7, with 11 bases that match TRBD1. The CDR3 runs to 13 residues. The V gene's germline CDR1 is KGHSH and CDR2 LQKENI. V shed 7 bases and J 12 bases; nucleotides not matched to a gene: 11. The CDR3 loop is CASWGTGGKSVYF. CDR3 nucleotide sequence: TGTGCCAGCTGGGGGACAGGGGGAAAGTCAGTGTACTTC.

This chain joins TRBV7-9 and TRBJ1-4; TRBD1 matches at 9 bases. With 1 base clipped from V and 7 bases from J, the junction kept 7 bases outside the gene matches. The CDR3 is 16 residues long. The germline gives CDR1 SEHNR, CDR2 FQNEAQ (reference sequence). CDR3: CASSLGFGTGTEKLFF. CDR3 nucleotides: TGTGCCAGCAGCTTAGGTTTTGGGACAGGGACTGAAAAACTGTTTTTT.